This T cell receptor (beta chain) was obtained from a study of shared clonotypes between healthy human individuals. Overall study: Three plates were used per donor for CD4 naive, three for CD4 memory, two for CD8 naive and one for CD8 memory.

CD4+ cells were split into CD45RA+ naive and CD45RA-negative memory subsets. Germline loops: CDR1 SQVTM, CDR2 ANQGSEA. Trimming removed 8 bases from V and 3 bases from J, with 11 bases in between. This CDR3 has 12 residues. Here immunoSEQ multiplex PCR was the method, and the copy in TCRdb shows in-frame clones only, minus some. Of over a million clones listed, about 74% are singletons. This receptor was obtained from a man between 18 and 29 years old in good health. The chain uses TRBV29-1 and TRBJ1-5, with D possibly TRBD1 on 5 matching bases. Specimen: memory CD4+ T cells sorted from blood. Subset here: CD45RA-negative fraction. CDR3 sequence reads: CSFSGPNQPQHF. Here the CDR3 DNA reads TGCAGCTTCTCGGGGCCCAATCAGCCCCAGCATTTT.